The 21 T cell receptor beta chains below come from one sample, sequenced in a study of beta chain features in type 1 diabetes. General study findings and limits: Moderately but significantly shorter TCRB CDR3s were found in Type 1 diabetes patients in all four CD4+ subsets.

The investigators reverse transcribed all of the isolated RNA, so they sequenced expressed TCRB transcripts. Here immunoSEQ multiplex PCR was the method, and the copy in TCRdb shows in-frame clones only, minus some. The table has around 250,000 clones, roughly 13% seen once. What these receptors recognize is not known. The material sequenced was naive CD4+ T cells from blood. Source of these receptors: a young man with type 1 diabetes.

This clone was observed a handful of times. This chain links TRBV4-1 with TRBJ2-7; D remains unclear. Germline V CDR1 and CDR2: MGHRA, YSYEKL. Trimming shortened V by 5 bases and J by 0 bases, and 8 bases separated the two germline ends. The CDR3 consists of 13 residues. Here the CDR3 reads CASSSRSSYEQYF. The CDR3 region has the DNA TGCGCCAGCAGCTCTAGGAGCTCCTACGAGCAGTACTTC.

This clone was seen a handful of times. The rearrangement links TRBV18 to TRBJ1-2; the match to TRBD1 covers 7 bases. V lost 2 bases and J lost 4; bases outside the gene matches: 4. The germline V gene has CDR1 KGHSH and CDR2 LQKENI. There are 14 residues in the CDR3. This chain's CDR3 is CASSPDRAGYGYTF. The CDR3 DNA sequence: TGTGCCAGCTCACCAGACAGGGCCGGCTATGGCTACACCTTC. Complete variable domain (other parts from reference TRBV18 and TRBJ1-2): NAGVMQNPRHLVRRRGQEARLRCSPMKGHSHVYWYRQLPEEGLKFMVYLQKENIIDESGMPKERFSAEFPKEGPSILRIQQVVRGDSAAYFCASSPDRAGYGYTFGSGTRLTVV.

There are a few counts of this clone. The rearrangement uses TRBV5-4 and TRBJ1-1; D is perhaps TRBD1 (5 bases). The CDR3 extends over 15 amino acids. Germline values: CDR1 SGHNT, CDR2 YYREEE (reference sequence). Trimming shortened V by 2 bases and J by 5 bases, and 16 bases separated the two germline ends. The CDR3 DNA sequence: TGTGCCAGCAGCTTTGGGGGGGAGGGTCGGACTGAAGCTTTCTTT. This translates into CASSFGGEGRTEAFF. Based on the CDR3 plus reference TRBV5-4 and TRBJ1-1, the full variable domain is ETGVTQSPTHLIKTRGQQVTLRCSSQSGHNTVSWYQQALGQGPQFIFQYYREEENGRGNFPPRFSGLQFPNYSSELNVNALELDDSALYLCASSFGGEGRTEAFFGQGTRLTVV.

This clone was seen a handful of times. This chain joins TRBV5-1 and TRBJ2-1; no reliable D call. The CDR3 loop spans 12 amino acids. Germline V gives CDR1 SGHRS, CDR2 YFSETQ. The V and J ends lost 4 bases and 10 bases respectively, with 12 bases between them. The CDR3: CASSVSSSEQFF. For the CDR3, the DNA is TGCGCCAGCAGCGTTAGCAGTTCGGAGCAGTTCTTC.

This clone has only a few counts. The chain recombines TRBV11-2 with TRBJ2-7, with TRBD1 matching 8 bases. The germline V gene encodes CDR1 SGHAT and CDR2 FQNNGV. The CDR3 is 16 residues long. Unmatched junction bases numbered 11, after V lost 5 bases and J lost 2 bases. The CDR3: CASSPWKPGGTYEQYF. Written as DNA, the CDR3 is TGTGCCAGCAGCCCCTGGAAGCCAGGGGGCACCTACGAGCAGTACTTC.

The chain carries TRBV29-1 and TRBJ2-7, with D unresolved. Trimming took 4 bases from V and 1 from J, leaving 5 bases between them. Germline CDR1 is SQVTM and CDR2 is ANQGSEA. This CDR3 has 11 residues. This chain's CDR3 is CSVVVSYEQYF. Here the CDR3 DNA reads TGCAGCGTTGTCGTTTCCTACGAGCAGTACTTC.

The chain combines TRBV5-4 with TRBJ2-1; D remains ambiguous. This CDR3 has 12 residues. V lost 0 bases and J 7 bases, leaving 5 bases between the germline ends. CDR1 SGHNT and CDR2 YYREEE come from the germline V gene (reference sequence). The CDR3 sequence is CASSLDWNEQFF. CDR3 coding DNA: TGTGCCAGCAGCTTGGACTGGAATGAGCAGTTCTTC.

This clone turned up a few times. This chain links TRBV5-1 with TRBJ2-3, with a possible D match to TRBD2 (6 bases). The V gene's germline CDR1 is SGHRS and CDR2 YFSETQ. The germline V and J ends were trimmed by 0 bases and 0 bases, with 11 bases remaining between them. The CDR3 contains 16 residues. In nucleotides, the CDR3 is TGCGCCAGCAGCTTGGGAGCGGGCCCGAGCACAGATACGCAGTATTTT. This encodes CASSLGAGPSTDTQYF.

The chain carries TRBV15 and TRBJ2-5, with D possibly being TRBD2 (5 bases). Deletions cut 3 bases from V and 2 bases from J, with 16 bases between. This CDR3 is 16 amino acids long. The germline V gene encodes CDR1 LNHNV and CDR2 YYDKDF (reference sequence). The CDR3 is CATSSAQRTDQETQYF. In DNA form, the CDR3 reads TGTGCCACCAGCAGTGCTCAGCGGACTGATCAAGAGACCCAGTACTTC.

Worth noting for this clone: This same CDR3 is encoded by further DNA sequences in the sample. The chain joins TRBV9 to TRBJ1-2, with a weak D call TRBD1 (5 bases). The CDR3 runs to 14 residues. CDR1 and CDR2 from the germline V gene are SGDLS and YYNGEE. The ends were cut back, 0 bases at V and 5 bases at J, with 11 bases in the middle. The CDR3 bases are TGTGCCAGCAGCGTAGCTGGGCAGGGTTATGGCTACACCTTC. This translates into CASSVAGQGYGYTF.

The gene calls are TRBV6-5 and TRBJ2-5, with 14 bases lining up with TRBD2. Trimming took 6 bases from V and 7 from J; bases not matched to a gene: 7. Per germline, CDR1 MNHEY and CDR2 SVGAGI. This CDR3 has 15 amino acids. This CDR3 is CASRLGTSGGGTQYF. In DNA, the CDR3 is TGTGCCAGCAGGCTTGGGACTAGCGGGGGAGGGACCCAGTACTTC.

This chain joins TRBV5-1 and TRBJ2-3, with D maybe TRBD2 (6 bases). CDR1 is SGHRS, CDR2 YFSETQ, per germline. The CDR3 is made up of 14 amino acids. The V end lost 0 bases, the J end lost 4 bases, and 9 bases lay between the germline ends. CDR3: CASSLELAPDTQYF. The CDR3 DNA is TGCGCCAGCAGCTTGGAACTAGCCCCAGATACGCAGTATTTT.

V usage is TRBV4-1 and J usage is TRBJ2-7, with 12 bases matching TRBD2. Germline V gives CDR1 MGHRA, CDR2 YSYEKL. CDR3 length: 18 amino acids. Trimming removed 1 base from V and 2 bases from J; junction bases left unmatched: 9. The CDR3, as DNA: TGCGCCAGCAGCCAAGGGACTAGCGGGACGAGTAACCCCTACGAGCAGTACTTC. Its protein product is CASSQGTSGTSNPYEQYF.

This clone was counted once. The CDR3 nucleotides are TGTGCCAGCAGTGGGACAGGTTACACAGATACGCAGTATTTT. This sequence encodes CASSGTGYTDTQYF. The chain carries TRBV25-1 and TRBJ2-3; 7 nucleotides match TRBD1. CDR3 size: 14 residues. The trim removed 4 bases at V and 2 bases at J, leaving 3 bases unmatched. CDR1 is MGHDK, CDR2 SYGVNS, per germline.

V usage is TRBV29-1 and J usage is TRBJ2-7; TRBD2 agrees at 7 bases. V was pared by 6 bases and J by 5 bases, with 10 bases of the junction left unmatched. Germline-derived CDR1 and CDR2 are SQVTM and ANQGSEA. This CDR3 spans 13 amino acids. The CDR3 region has the DNA TGCAGCGTAGTCGGTGGGGGGGGTAACGAGCAGTACTTC. Translated, it gives CSVVGGGGNEQYF.

V and J are TRBV5-1 and TRBJ1-2; 7 nucleotides agree with TRBD1. Germline assignment: CDR1 SGHRS and CDR2 YFSETQ. The CDR3 totals 14 residues. Trimming removed 0 bases from V and 8 bases from J; junction bases left unmatched: 7. CDR3 nucleotides: TGCGCCAGCAGCTTGGCCGACAGGGTCGGAGGCTACACCTTC. This sequence encodes CASSLADRVGGYTF. Supplemented by reference TRBV5-1 and TRBJ1-2, the full variable domain reads KAGVTQTPRYLIKTRGQQVTLSCSPISGHRSVSWYQQTPGQGLQFLFEYFSETQRNKGNFPGRFSGRQFSNSRSEMNVSTLELGDSALYLCASSLADRVGGYTFGSGTRLTVV.

This clone was seen only a few times. The chain uses TRBV19 and TRBJ1-6; D unresolved. Germline values: CDR1 LNHDA, CDR2 SQIVND (reference sequence). Between the trimmed V and J ends, which lost 3 bases and 7 bases, there was a span of 7 bases. The length of the CDR3 is 13 residues. CDR3 region: CASSIGENSPLHF. The CDR3 DNA reads TGTGCCAGTAGTATCGGGGAGAATTCACCCCTCCACTTT. The complete variable domain, with remaining parts taken from reference TRBV19 and TRBJ1-6, reads DGGITQSPKYLFRKEGQNVTLSCEQNLNHDAMYWYRQDPGQGLRLIYYSQIVNDFQKGDIAEGYSVSREKKESFPLTVTSAQKNPTAFYLCASSIGENSPLHFGNGTRLTVT.

CDR3 protein: CASSFENNPVGYTF. Here the CDR3 DNA reads TGTGCCAGTAGTTTCGAAAATAATCCGGTTGGCTACACCTTC. The rearrangement uses TRBV19 and TRBJ1-2, with D unclear. The CDR3 has 14 amino acids. Germline values: CDR1 LNHDA, CDR2 SQIVND (reference sequence). V lost 5 bases and J lost 7, with 17 bases in between.

This chain links TRBV7-9 with TRBJ1-2; TRBD1 agrees at 7 bases. V shed 0 bases and J 7 bases; nucleotides not matched to a gene: 5. CDR3 length: 14 amino acids. Germline V gene sequence: CDR1 SEHNR, CDR2 FQNEAQ (reference sequence). CDR3: CASSLAAGGGGYTF. The CDR3 nucleotides read TGTGCCAGCAGCTTAGCTGCAGGGGGAGGTGGCTACACCTTC.

This clone came up a few times. This chain's CDR3 is CASSPQGYFRNEQFF. CDR3 nucleotides: TGTGCCAGCAGTCCACAGGGATATTTTCGGAATGAGCAGTTCTTC. The chain combines TRBV7-2 with TRBJ2-1; maybe TRBD1 (6 bases). The germline V gene has CDR1 SGHTA and CDR2 FQGNSA. The CDR3 contains 15 residues. V was clipped by 6 bases and J by 7 bases, with 19 bases between them.

This clone has just a few counts. The CDR3 here is CASRGVAVDTQYF. For the CDR3, the DNA is TGTGCCAGCAGAGGGGTCGCGGTGGATACGCAGTATTTT. This chain joins TRBV6-1 and TRBJ2-3; a weak D match, TRBD1 (5 bases). V dropped 6 bases and J dropped 6 bases, with 13 bases sitting between them. The CDR3 sequence is 13 residues long. CDR1 and CDR2 from the germline V gene are MNHNS and SASEGT.